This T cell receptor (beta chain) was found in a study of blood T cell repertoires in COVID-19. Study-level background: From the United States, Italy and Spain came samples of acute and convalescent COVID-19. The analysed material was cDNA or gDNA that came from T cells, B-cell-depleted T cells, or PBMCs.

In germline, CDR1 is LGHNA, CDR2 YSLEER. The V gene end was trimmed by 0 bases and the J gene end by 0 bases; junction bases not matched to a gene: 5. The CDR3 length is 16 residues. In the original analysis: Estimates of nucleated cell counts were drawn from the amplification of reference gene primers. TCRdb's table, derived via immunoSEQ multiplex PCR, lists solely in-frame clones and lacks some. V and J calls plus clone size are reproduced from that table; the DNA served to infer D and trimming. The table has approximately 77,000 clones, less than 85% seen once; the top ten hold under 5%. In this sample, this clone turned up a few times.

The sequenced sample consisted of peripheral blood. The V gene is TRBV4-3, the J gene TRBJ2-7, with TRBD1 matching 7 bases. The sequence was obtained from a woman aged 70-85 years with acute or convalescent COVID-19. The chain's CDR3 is CASSQDPPGGSYEQYF. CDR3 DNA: TGCGCCAGCAGCCAAGACCCCCCAGGGGGCTCCTACGAGCAGTACTTC.